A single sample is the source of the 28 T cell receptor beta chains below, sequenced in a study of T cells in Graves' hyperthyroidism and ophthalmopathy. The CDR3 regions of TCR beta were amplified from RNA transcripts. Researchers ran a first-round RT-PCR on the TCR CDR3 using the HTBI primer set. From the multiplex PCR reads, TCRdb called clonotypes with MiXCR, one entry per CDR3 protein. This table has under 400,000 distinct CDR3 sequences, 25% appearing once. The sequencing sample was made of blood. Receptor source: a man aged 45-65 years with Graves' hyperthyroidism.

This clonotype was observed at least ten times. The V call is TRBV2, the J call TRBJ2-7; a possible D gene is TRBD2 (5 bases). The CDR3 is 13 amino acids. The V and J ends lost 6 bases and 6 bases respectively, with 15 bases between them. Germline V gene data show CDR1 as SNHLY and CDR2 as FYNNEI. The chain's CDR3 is CASSAGPEVEQYF. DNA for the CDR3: TGTGCCAGCAGCGCGGGCCCCGAGGTCGAGCAGTACTTC.

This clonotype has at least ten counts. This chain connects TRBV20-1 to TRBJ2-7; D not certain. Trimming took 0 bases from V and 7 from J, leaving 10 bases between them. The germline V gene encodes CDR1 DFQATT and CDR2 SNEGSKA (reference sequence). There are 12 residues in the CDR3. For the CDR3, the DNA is TGCAGTGCTAGAGATCGCGGTCCTGAGCAGTACTTC. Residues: CSARDRGPEQYF.

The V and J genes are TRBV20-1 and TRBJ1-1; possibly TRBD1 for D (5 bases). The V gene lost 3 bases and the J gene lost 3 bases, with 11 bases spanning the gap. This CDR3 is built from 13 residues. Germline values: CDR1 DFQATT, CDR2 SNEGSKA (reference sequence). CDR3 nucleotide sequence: TGCAGTGCTAGGACCAGGGCCTACACTGAAGCTTTCTTT. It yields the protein CSARTRAYTEAFF.

The chain's CDR3 is CASSLALAKEQYF. CDR3 bases: TGCGCCAGCAGCTTGGCGCTGGCGAAGGAGCAGTATTTT. The rearrangement links TRBV5-1 to TRBJ2-3; D gene ambiguous. The germline V gene has CDR1 SGHRS and CDR2 YFSETQ. V was cut by 0 bases and J by 11 bases, with 13 bases left in between. The CDR3 has 13 residues.

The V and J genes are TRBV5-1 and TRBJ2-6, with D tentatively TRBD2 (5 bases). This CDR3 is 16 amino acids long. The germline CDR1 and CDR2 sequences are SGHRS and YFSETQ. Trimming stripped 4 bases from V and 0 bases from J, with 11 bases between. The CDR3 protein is CASSPGLGSGANVLTF. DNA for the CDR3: TGCGCCAGCAGCCCAGGACTTGGCTCTGGGGCCAACGTCCTGACTTTC.

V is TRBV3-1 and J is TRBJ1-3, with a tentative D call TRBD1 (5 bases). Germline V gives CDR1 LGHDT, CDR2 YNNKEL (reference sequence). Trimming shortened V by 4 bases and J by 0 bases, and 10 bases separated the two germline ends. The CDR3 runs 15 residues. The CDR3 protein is CASSLSGGSGNTIYF. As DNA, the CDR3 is TGTGCCAGCAGCCTCTCCGGGGGCTCTGGAAACACCATATATTTT.

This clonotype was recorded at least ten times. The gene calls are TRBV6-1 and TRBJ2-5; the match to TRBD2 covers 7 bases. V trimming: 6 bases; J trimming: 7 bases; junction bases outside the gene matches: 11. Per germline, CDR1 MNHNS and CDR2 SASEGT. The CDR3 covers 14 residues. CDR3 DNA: TGTGCCAGCAGGACCCAGCGGGATCCTCGGACCCAGTACTTC. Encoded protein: CASRTQRDPRTQYF.

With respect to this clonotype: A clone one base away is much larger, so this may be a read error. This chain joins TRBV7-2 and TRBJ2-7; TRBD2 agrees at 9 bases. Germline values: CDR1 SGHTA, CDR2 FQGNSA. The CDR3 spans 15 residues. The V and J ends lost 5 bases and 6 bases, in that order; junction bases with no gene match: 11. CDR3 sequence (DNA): TGTGCCAGCAGCCAAGGCGGGAGGGCCAGTTGCGAGCAGTACTTC. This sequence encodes CASSQGGRASCEQYF.

The CDR3 DNA reads as TGTGCCAGCAGCGGGGCGGGGGTAATCCCCTACGAGCAGTACTTC. Protein product: CASSGAGVIPYEQYF. The chain combines TRBV27 with TRBJ2-7; 7 bases line up with TRBD2. V dropped 6 bases and J dropped 2; count of bases not matched to a gene: 10. CDR1 is MNHEY and CDR2 is SMNVEV in the germline V gene (reference sequence). This CDR3 spans 15 amino acids.

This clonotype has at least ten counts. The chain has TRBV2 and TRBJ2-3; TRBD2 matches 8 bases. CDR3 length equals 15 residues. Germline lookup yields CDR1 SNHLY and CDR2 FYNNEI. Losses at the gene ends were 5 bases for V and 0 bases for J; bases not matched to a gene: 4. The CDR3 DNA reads TGTGCCAGCAGTAATAGCGGGACTAGCACAGATACGCAGTATTTT. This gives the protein CASSNSGTSTDTQYF.

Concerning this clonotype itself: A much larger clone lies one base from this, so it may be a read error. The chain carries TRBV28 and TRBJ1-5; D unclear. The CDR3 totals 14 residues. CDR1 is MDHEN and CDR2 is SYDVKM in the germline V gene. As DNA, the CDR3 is TGTGCCGGCAGTTTGGCGTCGTCAAGTCAGCCCCAGCATTTT. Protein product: CAGSLASSSQPQHF.

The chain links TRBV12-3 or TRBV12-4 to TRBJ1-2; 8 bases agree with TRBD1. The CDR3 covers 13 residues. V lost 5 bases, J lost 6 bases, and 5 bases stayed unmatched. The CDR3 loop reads CASSAKTGDGYTF. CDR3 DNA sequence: TGTGCCAGCAGTGCCAAGACAGGGGATGGCTACACCTTC.

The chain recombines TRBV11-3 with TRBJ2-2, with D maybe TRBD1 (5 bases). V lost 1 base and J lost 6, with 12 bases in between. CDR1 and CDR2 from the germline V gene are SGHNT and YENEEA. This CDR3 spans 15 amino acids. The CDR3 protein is CASSLGPRAAGELFF. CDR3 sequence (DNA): TGTGCCAGCAGCTTAGGCCCCAGGGCGGCCGGGGAGCTGTTTTTT.

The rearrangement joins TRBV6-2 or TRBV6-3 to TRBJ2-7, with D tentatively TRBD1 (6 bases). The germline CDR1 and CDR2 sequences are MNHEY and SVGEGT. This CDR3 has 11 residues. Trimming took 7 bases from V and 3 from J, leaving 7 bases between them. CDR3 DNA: TGTGCCAGCATGGACAGCTACGAGCAGTACTTC. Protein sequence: CASMDSYEQYF.

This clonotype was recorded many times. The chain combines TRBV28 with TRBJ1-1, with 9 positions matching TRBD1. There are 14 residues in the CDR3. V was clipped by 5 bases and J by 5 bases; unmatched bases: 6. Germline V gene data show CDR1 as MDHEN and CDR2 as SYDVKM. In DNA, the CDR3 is TGTGCCAGCAGTCCCCGACAGGGGGGAACTGAAGCTTTCTTT. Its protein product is CASSPRQGGTEAFF.

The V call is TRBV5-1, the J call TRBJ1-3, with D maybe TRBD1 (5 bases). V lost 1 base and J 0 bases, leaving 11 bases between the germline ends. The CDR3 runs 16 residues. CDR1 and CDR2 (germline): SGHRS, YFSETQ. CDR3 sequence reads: CASSLKGQNSGNTIYF. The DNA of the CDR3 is TGCGCCAGCAGCTTGAAGGGGCAGAACTCTGGAAACACCATATATTTT.

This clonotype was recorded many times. CDR3 sequence reads: CASSLLGLNTEAFF. The CDR3, as DNA: TGTGCCAGCAGTTTACTAGGGTTGAACACTGAAGCTTTCTTT. This sequence joins TRBV27 and TRBJ1-1; D uncertain. Germline assignment: CDR1 MNHEY and CDR2 SMNVEV (reference sequence). CDR3 size: 14 residues. The V end was cut by 2 bases, the J end by 0 bases, with 7 bases between.

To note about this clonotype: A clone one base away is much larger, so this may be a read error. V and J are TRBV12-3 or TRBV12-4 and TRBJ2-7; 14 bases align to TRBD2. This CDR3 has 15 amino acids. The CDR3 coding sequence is TGTGTCAGCAGTGGGGGACTAGCGGGAGTCCTCGAGCAGTACTTC. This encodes CVSSGGLAGVLEQYF.

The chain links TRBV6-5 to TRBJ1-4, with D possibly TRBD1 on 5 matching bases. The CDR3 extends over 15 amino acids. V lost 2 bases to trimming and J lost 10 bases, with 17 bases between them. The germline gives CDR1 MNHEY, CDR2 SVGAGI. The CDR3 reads CASSYRGGKIAKLFF. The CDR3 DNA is TGTGCCAGCAGTTACAGGGGAGGGAAGATTGCAAAACTGTTTTTT.

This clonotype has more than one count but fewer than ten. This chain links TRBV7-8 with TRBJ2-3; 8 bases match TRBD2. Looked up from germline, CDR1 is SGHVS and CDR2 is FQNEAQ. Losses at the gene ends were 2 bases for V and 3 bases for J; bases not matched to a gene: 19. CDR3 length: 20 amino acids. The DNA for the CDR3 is TGTGCCAGCAGCTTATCCCGGGAGGGTCGATACGGGTATGGTACAGATACGCAGTATTTT. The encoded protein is CASSLSREGRYGYGTDTQYF.

The DNA of the CDR3 is TGTGCCAGCAGCACTCGACGCAACTCTGGAAACACCATATATTTT. This translates into CASSTRRNSGNTIYF. The V call is TRBV7-3, the J call TRBJ1-3; D is unclear. This CDR3 has 15 amino acids. The V end lost 5 bases, the J end lost 0 bases, and 11 bases lay between the germline ends. Germline assignment: CDR1 SGHTA and CDR2 FQGTGA.

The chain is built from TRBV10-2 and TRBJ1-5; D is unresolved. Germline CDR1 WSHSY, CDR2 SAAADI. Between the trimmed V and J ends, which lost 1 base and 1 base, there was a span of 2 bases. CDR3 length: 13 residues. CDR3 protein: CASSEFSNQPQHF. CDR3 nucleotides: TGCGCCAGCAGTGAGTTCAGCAATCAGCCCCAGCATTTT.

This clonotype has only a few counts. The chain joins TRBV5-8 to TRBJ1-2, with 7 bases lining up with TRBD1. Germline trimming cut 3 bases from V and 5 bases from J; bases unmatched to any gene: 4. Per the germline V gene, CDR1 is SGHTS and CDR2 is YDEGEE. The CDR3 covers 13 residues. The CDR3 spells CASSWGQSYGYTF. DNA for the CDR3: TGTGCCAGCAGCTGGGGACAGTCATATGGCTACACCTTC.

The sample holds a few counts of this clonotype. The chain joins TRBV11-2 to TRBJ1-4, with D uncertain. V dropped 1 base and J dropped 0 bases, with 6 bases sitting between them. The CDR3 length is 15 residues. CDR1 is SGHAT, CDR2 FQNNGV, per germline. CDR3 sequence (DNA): TGTGCCAGCAGCTTAGTTTTAGCAACTAATGAAAAACTGTTTTTT. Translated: CASSLVLATNEKLFF.

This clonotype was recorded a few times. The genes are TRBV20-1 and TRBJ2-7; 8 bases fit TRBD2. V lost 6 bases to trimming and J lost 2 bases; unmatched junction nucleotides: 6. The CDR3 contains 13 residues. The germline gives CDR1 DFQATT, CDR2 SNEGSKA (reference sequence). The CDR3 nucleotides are TGCAGTGCGCTGGGACTAGTGGCCTACGAGCAGTACTTC. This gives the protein CSALGLVAYEQYF.

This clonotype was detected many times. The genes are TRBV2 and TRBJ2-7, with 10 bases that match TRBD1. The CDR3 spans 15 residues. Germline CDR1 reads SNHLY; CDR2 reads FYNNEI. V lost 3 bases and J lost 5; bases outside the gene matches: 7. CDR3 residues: CASSDTGTGDHEQYF. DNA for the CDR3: TGTGCCAGCAGTGACACCGGGACAGGGGATCACGAGCAGTACTTC.

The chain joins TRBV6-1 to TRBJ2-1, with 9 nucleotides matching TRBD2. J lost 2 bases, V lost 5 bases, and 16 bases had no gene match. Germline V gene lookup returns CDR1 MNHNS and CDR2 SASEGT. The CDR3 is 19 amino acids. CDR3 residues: CASSRTAGGGRVTYNEQFF. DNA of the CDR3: TGTGCCAGCAGTCGGACCGCCGGGGGCGGGAGGGTAACCTACAATGAGCAGTTCTTC.

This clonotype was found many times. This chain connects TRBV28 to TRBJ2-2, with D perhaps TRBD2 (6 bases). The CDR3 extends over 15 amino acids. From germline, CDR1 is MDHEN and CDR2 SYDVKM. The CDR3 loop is CATTSGGTNTGELFF. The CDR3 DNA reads TGTGCTACCACCTCGGGCGGGACGAACACCGGGGAGCTGTTTTTT.